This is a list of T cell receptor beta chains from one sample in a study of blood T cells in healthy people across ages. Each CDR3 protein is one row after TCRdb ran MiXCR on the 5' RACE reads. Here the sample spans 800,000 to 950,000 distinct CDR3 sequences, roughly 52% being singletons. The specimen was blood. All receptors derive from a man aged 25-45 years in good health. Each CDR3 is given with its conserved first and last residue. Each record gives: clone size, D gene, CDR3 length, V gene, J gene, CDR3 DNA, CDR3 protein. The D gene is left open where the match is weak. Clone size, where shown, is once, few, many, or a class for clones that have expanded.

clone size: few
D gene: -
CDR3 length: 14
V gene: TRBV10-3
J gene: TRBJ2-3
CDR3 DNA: TGTGCCATCAGTGAACGACAGAACACAGATACGCAGTATTTT
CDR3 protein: CAISERQNTDTQYF

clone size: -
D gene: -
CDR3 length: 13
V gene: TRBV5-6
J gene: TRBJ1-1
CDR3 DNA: TGTGCCAGCAGCGTGTGGTTTACCACTGAAGCTTTCTTT
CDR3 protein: CASSVWFTTEAFF

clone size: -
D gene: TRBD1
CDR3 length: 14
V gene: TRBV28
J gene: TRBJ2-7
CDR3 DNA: TGTGCCAGCAGACCCAGACAGGGTACCTACGAGCAGTACTTC
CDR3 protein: CASRPRQGTYEQYF

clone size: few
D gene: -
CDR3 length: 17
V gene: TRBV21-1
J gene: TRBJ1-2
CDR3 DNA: TGTGCCAGCAGCAATCCTTCCGGGACGGGCGAAGAGCATGGCTACACCTTC
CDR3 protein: CASSNPSGTGEEHGYTF

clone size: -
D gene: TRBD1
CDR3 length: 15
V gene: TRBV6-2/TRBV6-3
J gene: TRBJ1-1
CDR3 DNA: TGTGCCAGCAGCCCCCAGGGGGCCGGTTCCACTGAAGCTTTCTTT
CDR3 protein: CASSPQGAGSTEAFF

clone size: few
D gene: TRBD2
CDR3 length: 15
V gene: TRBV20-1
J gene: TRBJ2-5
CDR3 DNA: TGCAGTGCTAGAGATTCCGGGACTAGAAAAGAGACCCAGTACTTC
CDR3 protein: CSARDSGTRKETQYF

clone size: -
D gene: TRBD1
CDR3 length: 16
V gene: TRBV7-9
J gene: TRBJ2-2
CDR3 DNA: TGTGCCAGCAGCTCCCGGGACAGGATGAACACCGGGGAGCTGTTTTTT
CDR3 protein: CASSSRDRMNTGELFF

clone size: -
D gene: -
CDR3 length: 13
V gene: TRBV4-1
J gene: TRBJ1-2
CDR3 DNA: TGCGCCAGCAGCCAAGATCAATTGGCTGGCTACACCTTC
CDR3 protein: CASSQDQLAGYTF

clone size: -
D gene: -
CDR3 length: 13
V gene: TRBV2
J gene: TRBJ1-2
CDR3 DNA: TGTGCCAGCAGTGGAGGGGCTGAATATGGCTACACCTTC
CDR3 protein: CASSGGAEYGYTF

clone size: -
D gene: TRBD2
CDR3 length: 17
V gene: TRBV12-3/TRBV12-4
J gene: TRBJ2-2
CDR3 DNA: TGTGCCAGCAGTCCTGACAGCGGGGGCCTATACACCGGGGAGCTGTTTTTT
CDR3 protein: CASSPDSGGLYTGELFF

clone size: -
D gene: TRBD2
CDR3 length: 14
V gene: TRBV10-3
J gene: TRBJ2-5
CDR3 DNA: TGTGCCATCAGTGCCGGACTAGCGGGGGAGACCCAGTACTTC
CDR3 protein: CAISAGLAGETQYF

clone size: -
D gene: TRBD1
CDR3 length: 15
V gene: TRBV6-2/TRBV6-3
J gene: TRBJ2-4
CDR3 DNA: TGTGCCAGCAGTCTGGGACAGGGGGCCAAAAACATTCAGTACTTC
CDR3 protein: CASSLGQGAKNIQYF

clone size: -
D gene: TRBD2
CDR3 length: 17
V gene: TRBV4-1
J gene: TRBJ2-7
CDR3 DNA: TGCGCCAGCAGCCTCGTGCCCCCGGGACTACCCTACAATGAGCAGTACTTC
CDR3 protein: CASSLVPPGLPYNEQYF

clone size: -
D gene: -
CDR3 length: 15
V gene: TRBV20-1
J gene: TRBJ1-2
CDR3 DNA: TGCAGTGCTAGACGAGGTGCAGGGGCTAACTATGGCTACACCTTC
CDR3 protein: CSARRGAGANYGYTF

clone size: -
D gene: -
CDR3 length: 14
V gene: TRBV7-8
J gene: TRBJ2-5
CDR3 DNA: TGTGCCAGCAGCTTAGGACAGAGCCAAGAGACCCGGTACTTC
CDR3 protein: CASSLGQSQETRYF

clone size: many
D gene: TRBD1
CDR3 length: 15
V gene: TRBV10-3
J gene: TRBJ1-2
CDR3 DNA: TGTGCCATCAGTGTTACCGGACAGGTCGGCTATGGCTACACCTTC
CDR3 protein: CAISVTGQVGYGYTF

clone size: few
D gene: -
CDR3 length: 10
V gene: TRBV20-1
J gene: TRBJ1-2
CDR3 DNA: TGCATCAGGCCAGGGAATGGCTACACCTTC
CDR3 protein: CIRPGNGYTF

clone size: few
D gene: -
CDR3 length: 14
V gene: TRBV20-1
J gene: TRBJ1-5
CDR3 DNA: TGCAGTGCTACCTGGAGCACGGGGAATCAGCCCCAGCATTTT
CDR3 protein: CSATWSTGNQPQHF

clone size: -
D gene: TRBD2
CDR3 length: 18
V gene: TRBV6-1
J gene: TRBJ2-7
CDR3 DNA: TGTGCCAGCAGTCCGCCACTAGCGGGGGGGCCCTCCTACAATGAGCAGTACTTC
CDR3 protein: CASSPPLAGGPSYNEQYF

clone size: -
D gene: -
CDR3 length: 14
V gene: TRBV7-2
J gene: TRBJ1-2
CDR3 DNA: TGTGCCAGCAGCTTAGTACAAGCCCGGGGTGGCTACACCTTC
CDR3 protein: CASSLVQARGGYTF

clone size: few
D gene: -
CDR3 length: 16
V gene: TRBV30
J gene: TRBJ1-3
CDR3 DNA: TGTGCCTGGAGTGTCTCCGGAGGGGGCTCTGGAAACACCATATATTTT
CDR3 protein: CAWSVSGGGSGNTIYF

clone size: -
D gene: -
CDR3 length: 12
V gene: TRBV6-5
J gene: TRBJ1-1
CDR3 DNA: TGTGCCAGCAGTTACATCGGGGGATGGGCTTTCTTT
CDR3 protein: CASSYIGGWAFF